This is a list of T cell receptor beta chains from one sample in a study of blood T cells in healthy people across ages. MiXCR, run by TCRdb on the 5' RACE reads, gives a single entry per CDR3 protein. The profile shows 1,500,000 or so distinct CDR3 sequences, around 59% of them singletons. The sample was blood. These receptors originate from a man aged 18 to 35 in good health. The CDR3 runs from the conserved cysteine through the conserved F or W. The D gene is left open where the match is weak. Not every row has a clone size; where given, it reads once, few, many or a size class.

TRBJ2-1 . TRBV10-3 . TGTGCCATCAGGGACCCCCGTTTGTACAATGAGCAGTTCTTC CAIRDPRLYNEQFF
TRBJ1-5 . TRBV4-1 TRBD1 TGCGCCAGCAGCCAGACCCGGGACAGGGTGGGGAATCAGCCCCAGCATTTT CASSQTRDRVGNQPQHF
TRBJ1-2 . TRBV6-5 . TGTGCCAGCAGTTACTCACGACCCTATGGCTACACCTTC CASSYSRPYGYTF
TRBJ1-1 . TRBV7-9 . TGTGCCATGCAGGGAGGGAACACTGAAGCTTTCTTT CAMQGGNTEAFF
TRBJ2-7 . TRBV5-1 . TGCGCCAGCAGATCCGACTCCCACCCATCCTACGAGCAGTACTTC CASRSDSHPSYEQYF
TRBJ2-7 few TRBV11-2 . TGTGCCAGCAGCTTATGGGTCCCCACCTCCTACGAGCAGTACTTC CASSLWVPTSYEQYF
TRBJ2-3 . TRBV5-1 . TGCGCCAGCAGCTTAAAGGGAAAGCAGTTAGATACGCAGTATTTT CASSLKGKQLDTQYF
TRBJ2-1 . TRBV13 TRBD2 TGTGCCAGCAGCCTGGGACTAGGGGAAAATGAGCAGTTCTTC CASSLGLGENEQFF
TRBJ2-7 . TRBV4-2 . TGTGCCAGCAGCCAAGAACTCAGGGGCTACGAGCAGTACTTC CASSQELRGYEQYF
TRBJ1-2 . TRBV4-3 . TGCGCCAGCAGCCAAGATGGGGCGCTGTTCTATGGCTACACCTTC CASSQDGALFYGYTF
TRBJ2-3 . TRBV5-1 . TGCGCCAGCAGCTGGGACACCACAGATACGCAGTATTTT CASSWDTTDTQYF
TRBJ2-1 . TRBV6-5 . TGTGCCAGCAGTTACTCGAACAGGGCCCATTACAATGAGCAGTTCTTC CASSYSNRAHYNEQFF
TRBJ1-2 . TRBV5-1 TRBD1 TGCGCCAGCAGCTTGGACTTAGGGACAGGGGCAAGTGGCTACACCTTC CASSLDLGTGASGYTF
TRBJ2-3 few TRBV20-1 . TGCAGTGCTAGAGTAGTAGATACGCAGTATTTT CSARVVDTQYF
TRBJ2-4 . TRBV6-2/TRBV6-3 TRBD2 TGTGCCAGCAGCGCCGGACTAGCGGGTGAGCAGTACTTC CASSAGLAGEQYF
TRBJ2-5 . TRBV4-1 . TGCGCCAGCAGCCAAGAGCCGGGGGCAGGGTCGGAGACCCAGTACTTC CASSQEPGAGSETQYF
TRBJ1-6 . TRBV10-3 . TGTGCCGTTGGTGGACAGTTTAATTCACCCCTCCACTTT CAVGGQFNSPLHF
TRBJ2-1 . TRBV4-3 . TGCGCCAGCAGCCAAGATCCCCCTGGAACAAGCCAAGATGAGCAGTTCTTC CASSQDPPGTSQDEQFF
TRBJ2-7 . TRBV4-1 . TGCGCCAGCAGCCATGGGTCGGGGGCGGTCTACGAGCAGTACTTC CASSHGSGAVYEQYF
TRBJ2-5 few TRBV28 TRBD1 TGTGCCAGCAGTTCGACAGGGGGTCACCAAGAGACCCAGTACTTC CASSSTGGHQETQYF
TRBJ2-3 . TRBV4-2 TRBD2 TGTGCCAGCAGCCAAGAGGTTTTCGGGGGGGCCAGCACAGATACGCAGTATTTT CASSQEVFGGASTDTQYF
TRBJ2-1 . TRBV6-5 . TGTGCCAGCAGCAACGTTGTGCGGGGATACAATGAGCAGTTCTTC CASSNVVRGYNEQFF
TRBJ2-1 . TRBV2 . TGTGCCAGCAGTCGAGACACCCCTTGGAATGAGCAGTTCTTC CASSRDTPWNEQFF
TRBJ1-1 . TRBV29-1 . TGCAGCGTCACTATGGTTTTACTAAACACTGAAGCTTTCTTT CSVTMVLLNTEAFF
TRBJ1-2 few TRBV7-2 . TGTGCCAGCAGCTTAGGGTCACAGGGACGGACAGAATATGGCTACACCTTC CASSLGSQGRTEYGYTF
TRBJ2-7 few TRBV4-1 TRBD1 TGCGCCAGCAGCCAAGGCTGGGGACAGCCCTACGAGCAGTACTTC CASSQGWGQPYEQYF